This entry describes one T cell receptor (beta chain). These data come from a study of blood T cell repertoires in COVID-19. Study context: Samples of COVID-19 (acute and convalescent) were obtained from the United States, Italy and Spain.

V trimming: 0 bases; J trimming: 8 bases; junction bases outside the gene matches: 11. CDR1 is SGDLS, CDR2 YYNGEE, per germline. The CDR3 loop spans 17 amino acids. TCRdb's copy holds only in-frame clones and misses some; the assay was immunoSEQ multiplex PCR. The sample includes about 98,000 clones, nearly 90% of them seen just once. This sequence originates from a man between 65 and 85 years old with acute or convalescent COVID-19. The chain employs TRBV9 and TRBJ2-2, with TRBD2 matching 9 bases. The sequenced material came from peripheral blood. CDR3 protein: CASSVAGTSRGWGELFF. The CDR3 DNA follows: TGTGCCAGCAGCGTAGCCGGGACTAGCAGGGGCTGGGGGGAGCTGTTTTTT.